The 9 T cell receptor beta chains below were found in one sample sequenced in a study of response to subunit inactivated influenza vaccine. A single record per CDR3 protein comes from TCRdb applying MiXCR to the RT-PCR reads. The sample lists around 250,000 distinct CDR3 sequences; roughly an eighth were seen once. The material sequenced was non-naive T cells sorted from PBMCs, taken 14 to 15 days before vaccination. The source of these receptors is a man aged 50 or older who received an inactivated influenza vaccine.

This clonotype was counted ten times or more. This CDR3 is CASSPSTGVGQPQHF. The CDR3 bases are TGTGCCAGCAGCCCATCGACAGGGGTTGGACAGCCCCAGCATTTT. V gene TRBV7-2 combines with J gene TRBJ1-5, with 8 bases matching TRBD1. V lost 5 bases to trimming and J lost 7 bases; unmatched junction nucleotides: 10. CDR1 and CDR2 (germline): SGHTA, FQGNSA. The CDR3 has 15 residues.

This clonotype has at least ten counts. The chain employs TRBV20-1 and TRBJ1-1; a possible D gene is TRBD1 (5 bases). Germline-derived CDR1 and CDR2 are DFQATT and SNEGSKA (reference sequence). This CDR3 region has 14 residues. Trimming cost V 3 bases and J 1 base, with 12 bases left between them. CDR3 loop: CSARWPGWNTEAFF. The CDR3 DNA follows: TGCAGTGCTAGGTGGCCAGGGTGGAACACTGAAGCTTTCTTT.

Only a few counts were recorded for this clonotype. The J gene is TRBJ1-4, the V gene TRBV5-1; 12 bases match TRBD1. CDR1 and CDR2 from the germline V gene are SGHRS and YFSETQ. The CDR3 runs 19 residues. The V segment lost 2 bases and the J segment 2 bases; nucleotides outside the gene matches: 10. The CDR3 protein is CASSFFPRDRGLTNEKLFF. The DNA of the CDR3 is TGCGCCAGCAGCTTTTTCCCCCGGGACAGGGGGCTGACTAATGAAAAACTGTTTTTT.

This clonotype has ten or more counts. The V and J genes are TRBV9 and TRBJ2-5, with D unresolved. The CDR3 extends over 14 amino acids. Trimming took off 0 bases at V and 5 bases at J, with 11 bases between the two ends. Germline V gene data show CDR1 as SGDLS and CDR2 as YYNGEE. CDR3 region: CASSVAPTRETQYF. The CDR3 nucleotides read TGTGCCAGCAGCGTAGCCCCCACTCGGGAGACCCAGTACTTC.

The table lists this clonotype with a few counts. This chain uses TRBV28 with TRBJ2-7; 10 bases match TRBD1. Germline V gene lookup returns CDR1 MDHEN and CDR2 SYDVKM. This CDR3 spans 17 amino acids. V lost 5 bases and J lost 5; bases outside the gene matches: 15. Here the CDR3 reads CASSISGTGVSRNEQYF. Here the CDR3 DNA reads TGTGCCAGCAGTATTTCCGGGACAGGGGTCTCTAGAAACGAGCAGTACTTC.

This clonotype was counted ten times or more. The CDR3 DNA is TGTGCCAGCAGCCAAGCGGGGGGGCTTGGAACCGGGGAGCTGTTTTTT. Translated, it gives CASSQAGGLGTGELFF. The J gene is TRBJ2-2, the V gene TRBV4-2; 8 bases align to TRBD2. Germline CDR1 LGHNA, CDR2 YNFKEQ. The V segment lost 1 base and the J segment 5 bases; nucleotides outside the gene matches: 6. The CDR3 is 16 residues long.

This sequence joins TRBV20-1 and TRBJ2-7; D not certain. Germline V CDR1 and CDR2: DFQATT, SNEGSKA (reference sequence). This CDR3 comprises 10 residues. Trimming took 5 bases from V and 6 from J, leaving 8 bases between them. The DNA for the CDR3 is TGCAGTGCTGGAGCTGGCGAGCAGTACTTC. Its protein is CSAGAGEQYF.

The V and J genes are TRBV12-3 or TRBV12-4 and TRBJ2-3; 8 bases match TRBD2. CDR3 length equals 15 residues. Unmatched junction bases numbered 8, after V lost 7 bases and J lost 2 bases. In DNA, the CDR3 is TGTGCCAGCACCTCTCGGCGGGGGGTCACAGATACGCAGTATTTT. Its translation is CASTSRRGVTDTQYF.

This clonotype appeared many times. The J gene is TRBJ1-6, the V gene TRBV15; no reliable D call. The CDR3 is 16 amino acids. V gave up 1 base and J gave up 5 bases, with 12 bases separating them. The germline V gene encodes CDR1 LNHNV and CDR2 YYDKDF (reference sequence). CDR3 loop: CATSRGKVQNNSPLHF. The CDR3, as DNA: TGTGCCACCAGCAGAGGGAAGGTGCAGAATAATTCACCCCTCCACTTT.